Following are 27 T cell receptor beta chains from one sample sequenced in a study of T cell responses to AZD1222 COVID-19 vaccine. Sequencing used immunoSEQ multiplex PCR; TCRdb keeps in-frame clones, though not all of them. The profile covers about 80,000 clones, with approximately 83% appearing a single time and around 9.3% taken by the ten largest. This specimen consisted of peripheral blood, obtained 28 days after the second AZD1222 dose. These receptors came from an adult who received the AZD1222 COVID-19 vaccine.

V gene TRBV4-2 combines with J gene TRBJ2-7; D may be TRBD1 (5 bases). This CDR3 has 14 amino acids. Germline loops: CDR1 LGHNA, CDR2 YNFKEQ. V was clipped by 4 bases and J by 6 bases, with 16 bases between them. The CDR3 here is CASSLQGFQTEQYF. The CDR3 nucleotides read TGTGCCAGCAGCCTCCAGGGTTTTCAGACCGAGCAGTACTTC.

The rearrangement links TRBV6-5 to TRBJ1-5, with D unresolved. The length of the CDR3 is 16 residues. Germline CDR1 is MNHEY and CDR2 is SVGAGI. The V end lost 0 bases, the J end lost 0 bases, and 9 bases lay between the germline ends. The CDR3 spells CASSYSGVYSNQPQHF. The DNA for the CDR3 is TGTGCCAGCAGTTACTCGGGTGTCTATAGCAATCAGCCCCAGCATTTT.

J is TRBJ1-2 and V is TRBV6-2 or TRBV6-3, with 9 positions matching TRBD1. Germline V CDR1 and CDR2: MNHEY, SVGEGT. This CDR3 contains 14 residues. The V gene end was trimmed by 2 bases and the J gene end by 4 bases; junction bases not matched to a gene: 2. This chain's CDR3 is CASSYPDRGYGYTF. CDR3 sequence (DNA): TGTGCCAGCAGTTACCCGGACAGGGGCTATGGCTACACCTTC.

The chain couples TRBV6-1 to TRBJ2-3, with 8 bases identical to TRBD2. This CDR3 comprises 15 residues. The V gene's germline CDR1 is MNHNS and CDR2 SASEGT. V was clipped by 6 bases and J by 2 bases; unmatched bases: 7. The CDR3 nucleotides are TGTGCCAGCAGGTCTTACGGGGGGGACACAGATACGCAGTATTTT. Translation: CASRSYGGDTDTQYF.

The chain carries TRBV28 and TRBJ1-4; 8 bases match TRBD1. V lost 10 bases to trimming and J lost 0 bases; unmatched junction nucleotides: 10. The CDR3 consists of 16 residues. The germline V gene has CDR1 MDHEN and CDR2 SYDVKM. The CDR3, as DNA: TGTGCCACCTGGGGGACAGGCGCCGCAACTAATGAAAAACTGTTTTTT. The encoded protein is CATWGTGAATNEKLFF.

V gene TRBV27 combines with J gene TRBJ1-2; possible D gene TRBD1, 6 bases. Trimming left V 9 bases short and J 5 bases short, with 13 bases between. The CDR3 sequence is 12 residues long. Germline V gene lookup returns CDR1 MNHEY and CDR2 SMNVEV (reference sequence). The CDR3 DNA reads TGTGCCAGAGGCGGACAGCCGTATGGCTACACCTTC. Translated: CARGGQPYGYTF.

This chain uses TRBV29-1 with TRBJ1-2; maybe TRBD1 (6 bases). The CDR3 totals 13 residues. Trimming cost V 6 bases and J 5 bases, with 16 bases left between them. Germline values: CDR1 SQVTM, CDR2 ANQGSEA. CDR3 region: CSVGGSRRYGYTF. Here the CDR3 DNA reads TGCAGCGTAGGGGGGAGCCGGAGGTATGGCTACACCTTC.

The chain links TRBV7-3 to TRBJ1-4; D uncertain. The CDR3 is 15 residues long. Per germline, CDR1 SGHTA and CDR2 FQGTGA. V dropped 5 bases and J dropped 3 bases, with 13 bases sitting between them. The CDR3 region is CASSPGFGANEKLFF. The DNA of the CDR3 is TGTGCCAGCAGCCCGGGCTTTGGGGCTAATGAAAAACTGTTTTTT. The whole variable domain, filled in from reference TRBV7-3 and TRBJ1-4, reads GAGVSQTPSNKVTEKGKYVELRCDPISGHTALYWYRQSLGQGPEFLIYFQGTGAADDSGLPNDRFFAVRPEGSVSTLKIQRTERGDSAVYLCASSPGFGANEKLFFGSGTQLSVL.

A remark on this clone: Germline and junction disagree at one end, which may indicate a read error. The V call is TRBV5-1, the J call TRBJ1-3; 9 bases match TRBD1. Per the germline V gene, CDR1 is SGHRS and CDR2 is YFSETQ. CDR3 length: 15 amino acids. The CDR3 region has the DNA TGCGCCAGCAGCTTGGAGGGACAGGGTGGAGACACCATATATTTT. It translates to CASSLEGQGGDTIYF.

This chain links TRBV4-1 with TRBJ2-7; 10 bases are shared with TRBD1. The CDR3 runs 17 residues. CDR1 and CDR2 (germline): MGHRA, YSYEKL. Germline trimming cut 4 bases from V and 4 bases from J; bases unmatched to any gene: 13. The CDR3 DNA sequence: TGCGCCAGCAGCCGATCACACACCGGGACAGGGGCGTACGAGCAGTACTTC. As protein: CASSRSHTGTGAYEQYF.

To note about this clone: A read error may account for a junction end that differs from germline. The chain has TRBV7-3 and TRBJ2-5; TRBD1 is a possible D gene (5 bases). CDR1 is SGHTA, CDR2 FQGTGA, per germline. This CDR3 contains 14 residues. The CDR3 is CASSLTPQGETQYF. The DNA for the CDR3 is TGTGCCAGCAGCCTAACCCCGCAGGGCGAGACCCAGTACTTC.

The rearrangement uses TRBV6-4 and TRBJ2-2; tentatively, D is TRBD1 (6 bases). Germline loops: CDR1 MRHNA, CDR2 SNTAGT. This CDR3 has 15 residues. V was shortened by 5 bases and J by 3 bases, with 13 bases between the two germline ends. The CDR3, as DNA: TGTGCCAGCAGTCTCAGGGGTGGTCACACCGGGGAGCTGTTTTTT. Its translation: CASSLRGGHTGELFF.

This chain links TRBV30 with TRBJ1-6; D unresolved. Germline CDR1 GTSNPN, CDR2 SVGIG (reference sequence). This CDR3 has 13 residues. V gave up 3 bases and J gave up 2 bases, with 5 bases separating them. DNA for the CDR3: TGTGCCTGGAGGGTAGCCTATAATTCACCCCTCCACTTT. Its translation is CAWRVAYNSPLHF.

The chain couples TRBV28 to TRBJ1-5; 8 bases line up with TRBD1. There are 14 residues in the CDR3. V trimming: 7 bases; J trimming: 5 bases; junction bases outside the gene matches: 7. Germline V gene sequence: CDR1 MDHEN, CDR2 SYDVKM. The CDR3 DNA follows: TGTGCCAGCAATTGGGACAGGCCCTATCAGCCCCAGCATTTT. It specifies CASNWDRPYQPQHF.

V usage is TRBV7-9 and J usage is TRBJ1-2, with a tentative D call TRBD1 (6 bases). V was clipped by 2 bases and J by 7 bases, with 14 bases between them. The CDR3 extends over 14 amino acids. From germline, CDR1 is SEHNR and CDR2 FQNEAQ (reference sequence). The CDR3 nucleotides are TGTGCCAGCAGCTTACGGGACACAGGACGTGGCTACACCTTC. This sequence encodes CASSLRDTGRGYTF.

The CDR3 sequence is CASSLRLQGGTEAFF. The CDR3, as DNA: TGCGCCAGCAGCTTGCGTCTGCAGGGAGGGACTGAAGCTTTCTTT. The J gene is TRBJ1-1, the V gene TRBV5-1, with a weak D call TRBD1 (5 bases). CDR3 size: 15 residues. The V end lost 1 base, the J end lost 5 bases, and 15 bases lay between the germline ends. The germline V gene has CDR1 SGHRS and CDR2 YFSETQ.

The rearrangement uses TRBV10-3 and TRBJ1-1; D call uncertain. Deletions cut 6 bases from V and 5 bases from J, with 10 bases between. The CDR3 runs to 12 residues. Germline V gene lookup returns CDR1 ENHRY and CDR2 SYGVKD. The CDR3 nucleotides are TGTGCCATCAGCCCCGGCACAACTGAAGCTTTCTTT. Amino acid sequence: CAISPGTTEAFF.

The CDR3 is CASSGVAGGGEKLFF. The CDR3 bases are TGTGCCAGCAGCGGGGTGGCAGGCGGAGGTGAAAAACTGTTTTTT. V is TRBV5-6 and J is TRBJ1-4; D is undetermined. CDR3 length: 15 residues. Germline V gives CDR1 SGHDT, CDR2 YYEEEE. The V gene lost 4 bases and the J gene lost 7 bases, with 17 bases spanning the gap.

This clone was recorded only once. The genes are TRBV19 and TRBJ2-1, with D perhaps TRBD1 (6 bases). V was trimmed by 4 bases and J by 8 bases, leaving 9 bases between them. The CDR3 loop spans 12 amino acids. Germline V lookup: CDR1 LNHDA, CDR2 SQIVND (reference sequence). The CDR3 DNA sequence: TGTGCCAGTAGTACATCAGGGGATGAGCAGTTCTTC. Its translation is CASSTSGDEQFF.

This clone has ten or more counts. The same CDR3 arises from other DNA sequences in this sample as well. This chain joins TRBV6-5 and TRBJ1-6, with a weak D call TRBD1 (6 bases). The germline V gene encodes CDR1 MNHEY and CDR2 SVGAGI. Trimming cost V 5 bases and J 9 bases, with 17 bases left between them. The CDR3 contains 15 residues. The CDR3 region is CASSTGQPRGSPLHF. CDR3 nucleotides: TGTGCCAGCAGTACTGGACAGCCAAGGGGTTCACCCCTCCACTTT.

With regard to this clone: Different DNA sequences within this sample yield the same CDR3. J is TRBJ1-4 and V is TRBV28; D unclear. Trimming removed 1 base at V and 0 bases at J, with 6 bases between. The length of the CDR3 is 15 residues. Germline V CDR1 and CDR2: MDHEN, SYDVKM. CDR3 nucleotides: TGTGCCAGCAGTTTATCGGGAGCAACTAATGAAAAACTGTTTTTT. This encodes CASSLSGATNEKLFF.

J is TRBJ2-7 and V is TRBV5-1, with 8 nucleotides matching TRBD1. This CDR3 contains 14 residues. V gave up 3 bases and J gave up 3 bases; unmatched junction bases: 5. Germline CDR1 reads SGHRS; CDR2 reads YFSETQ. This CDR3 is CASSSHDRGYEQYF. In DNA form, the CDR3 reads TGCGCCAGCAGCTCACATGACAGGGGCTACGAGCAGTACTTC. The full variable domain, completed using reference TRBV5-1 and TRBJ2-7, is KAGVTQTPRYLIKTRGQQVTLSCSPISGHRSVSWYQQTPGQGLQFLFEYFSETQRNKGNFPGRFSGRQFSNSRSEMNVSTLELGDSALYLCASSSHDRGYEQYFGPGTRLTVT.

V and J are TRBV3-1 (or the pseudogene TRBV3-2) and TRBJ2-1; D assignment may be TRBD1 or TRBD2 (5 bases each). Trimming removed 1 base from V and 3 bases from J, with 10 bases in between. There are 15 residues in the CDR3. CDR1 and CDR2 (germline): LGHDT, YNNKEL (reference sequence). The CDR3 coding sequence is TGTGCCAGCAGCCAAGGAGGGGCCATCTACAATGAGCAGTTCTTC. Translating gives CASSQGGAIYNEQFF.

This chain's CDR3 is CASSQEGTGRYEQYF. For the CDR3, the DNA is TGTGCCAGCAGCCAAGAAGGAACAGGGCGGTACGAGCAGTACTTC. J is TRBJ2-7 and V is TRBV3-1 (or the pseudogene TRBV3-2); the D gene is possibly TRBD1 (6 bases). The CDR3 consists of 15 residues. Germline CDR1 reads LGHDT; CDR2 reads YNNKEL (reference sequence). V was cut by 0 bases and J by 4 bases, with 13 bases left in between.

This chain links TRBV7-9 with TRBJ2-3, with unresolved D. Germline assignment: CDR1 SEHNR and CDR2 FQNEAQ (reference sequence). V was cut by 4 bases and J by 0 bases, with 8 bases left in between. The CDR3 totals 14 residues. This CDR3 reads CASSSGGSTDTQYF. DNA of the CDR3: TGTGCCAGCAGCTCCGGTGGGAGCACAGATACGCAGTATTTT.

The chain is built from TRBV18 and TRBJ2-3, with TRBD2 matching 10 bases. J was trimmed by 6 bases and V by 3 bases; bases with no gene match: 15. Germline loops: CDR1 KGHSH, CDR2 LQKENI. This CDR3 region has 18 residues. In nucleotides, the CDR3 is TGTGCCAGCTCACCCCAATTCGGTGAAAGCGGGGGGGCTGATACGCAGTATTTT. Amino acid sequence: CASSPQFGESGGADTQYF.

V gene TRBV6-5 combines with J gene TRBJ2-3, with TRBD1 identical over 11 bases. There are 12 residues in the CDR3. Unmatched junction bases numbered 2, after V lost 6 bases and J lost 9 bases. In germline, CDR1 is MNHEY, CDR2 SVGAGI. The CDR3 sequence: CASRGDRGTQYF. The CDR3 DNA is TGTGCCAGCAGGGGGGACAGGGGGACGCAGTATTTT.